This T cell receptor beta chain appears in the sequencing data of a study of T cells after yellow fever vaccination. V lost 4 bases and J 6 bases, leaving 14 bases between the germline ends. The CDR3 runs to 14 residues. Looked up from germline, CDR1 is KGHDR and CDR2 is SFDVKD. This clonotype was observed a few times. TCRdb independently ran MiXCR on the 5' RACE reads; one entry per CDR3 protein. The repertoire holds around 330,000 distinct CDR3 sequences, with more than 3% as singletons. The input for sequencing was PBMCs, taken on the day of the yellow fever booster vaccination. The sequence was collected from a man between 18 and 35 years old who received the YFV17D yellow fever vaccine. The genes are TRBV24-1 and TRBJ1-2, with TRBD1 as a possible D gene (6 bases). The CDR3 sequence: CATSEGRGSDGYTF. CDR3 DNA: TGTGCCACCAGTGAGGGCAGGGGTAGCGATGGCTACACCTTC.